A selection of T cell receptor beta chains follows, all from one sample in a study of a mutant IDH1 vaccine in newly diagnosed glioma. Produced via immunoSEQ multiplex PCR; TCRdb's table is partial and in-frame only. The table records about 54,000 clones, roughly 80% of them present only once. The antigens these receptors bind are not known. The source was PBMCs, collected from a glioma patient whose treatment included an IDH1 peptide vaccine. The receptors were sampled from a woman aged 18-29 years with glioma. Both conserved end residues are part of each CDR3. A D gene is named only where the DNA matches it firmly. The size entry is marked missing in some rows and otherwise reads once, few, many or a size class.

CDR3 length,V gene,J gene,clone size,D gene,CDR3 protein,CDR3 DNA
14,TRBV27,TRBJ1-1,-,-,CASSLGGPLIEAFF,TGTGCCAGCAGTTTGGGCGGACCCTTAATTGAAGCTTTCTTT
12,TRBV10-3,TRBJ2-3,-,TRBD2,CASGGVADTQYF,TGTGCCAGCGGGGGGGTAGCAGATACGCAGTATTTT
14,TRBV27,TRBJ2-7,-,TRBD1,CASSLGTGFDEQYF,TGTGCCAGCAGTTTAGGGACAGGGTTCGACGAGCAGTACTTC
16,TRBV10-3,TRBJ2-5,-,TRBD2,CAISDATTSGKETQYF,TGTGCCATCAGTGACGCTACGACTAGCGGGAAAGAGACCCAGTACTTC
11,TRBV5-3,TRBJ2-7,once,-,CARSLRDEQYF,TGTGCCAGAAGCTTGAGAGACGAGCAGTACTTC
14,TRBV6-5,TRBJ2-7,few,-,CASQVRDGTYEQYF,TGTGCCAGCCAGGTCCGGGACGGCACCTACGAGCAGTACTTC
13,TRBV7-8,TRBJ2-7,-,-,CASSLAERDEQYF,TGTGCCAGCAGCTTAGCGGAGCGGGACGAGCAGTACTTC
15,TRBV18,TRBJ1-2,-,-,CASSPLDIPGYGYTF,TGTGCCAGCTCACCTCTGGACATTCCTGGGTATGGCTACACCTTC
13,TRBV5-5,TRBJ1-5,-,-,CASSWDGLGPQHF,TGTGCCAGCAGCTGGGACGGCCTGGGGCCCCAGCATTTT
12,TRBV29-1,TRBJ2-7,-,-,CSVETGQNEQYF,TGCAGCGTTGAAACCGGACAGAACGAGCAGTACTTC
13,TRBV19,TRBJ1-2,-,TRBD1,CATTGGPNYGYTF,TGTGCCACTACAGGGGGCCCTAACTATGGCTACACCTTC
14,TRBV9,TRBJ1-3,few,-,CASSETGSGNTIYF,TGTGCCAGCAGCGAGACGGGCTCTGGAAACACCATATATTTT
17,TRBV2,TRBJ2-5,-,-,CASMGQGRAGGPETQYF,TGTGCCAGCATGGGACAGGGAAGAGCGGGAGGGCCTGAGACCCAGTACTTC
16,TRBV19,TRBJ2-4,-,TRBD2,CASSIPRGGVKNIQYF,TGTGCCAGTAGTATTCCCCGGGGGGGCGTGAAAAACATTCAGTACTTC
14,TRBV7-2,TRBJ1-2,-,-,CASSLPGRFYGYTF,TGTGCCAGCAGCTTACCCGGCAGGTTCTATGGCTACACCTTC
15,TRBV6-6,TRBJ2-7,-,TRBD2,CASSSPGLVNYEQYF,TGTGCCAGCAGTTCACCGGGACTAGTGAACTACGAGCAGTACTTC
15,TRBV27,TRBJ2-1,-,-,CASSLGVSSYNEQFF,TGTGCCAGCAGTTTAGGCGTTAGCTCCTACAATGAGCAGTTCTTC
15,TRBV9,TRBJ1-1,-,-,CASSVEGTGATEAFF,TGTGCCAGCAGCGTAGAAGGGACGGGGGCCACTGAAGCTTTCTTT
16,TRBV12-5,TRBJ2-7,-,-,CASGLSRQGLSYEQYF,TGTGCTAGTGGTTTGTCTCGACAGGGACTCTCCTACGAGCAGTACTTC
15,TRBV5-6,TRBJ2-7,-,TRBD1,CASSLRGLPYYEQYF,TGTGCCAGCAGCCTCAGGGGGCTCCCTTACTACGAGCAGTACTTC
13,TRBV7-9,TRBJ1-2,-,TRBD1,CASSSGQHYGYTF,TGTGCCAGCAGCTCGGGACAGCACTATGGCTACACCTTC
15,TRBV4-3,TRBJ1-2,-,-,CASSQVGTGHYGYTF,TGCGCCAGCAGCCAAGTGGGCACAGGGCACTATGGCTACACCTTC
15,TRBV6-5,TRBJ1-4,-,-,CASSYSRPTNEKLFF,TGTGCCAGCAGTTACTCTCGTCCAACTAATGAAAAACTGTTTTTT
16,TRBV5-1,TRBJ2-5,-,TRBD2,CASSPASGGTQETQYF,TGCGCCAGCAGCCCAGCTAGCGGGGGGACCCAAGAGACCCAGTACTTC
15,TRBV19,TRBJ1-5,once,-,CASSIRDRPNQPQHF,TGTGCCAGTAGTATAAGAGACAGACCAAATCAGCCCCAGCATTTT
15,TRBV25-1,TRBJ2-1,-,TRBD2,CASSLAGGNYNEQFF,TGTGCCAGCAGCTTAGCGGGGGGAAACTACAATGAGCAGTTCTTC
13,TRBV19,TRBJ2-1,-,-,CASSMRGDNEQFF,TGTGCCAGTAGTATGCGAGGCGACAATGAGCAGTTCTTC
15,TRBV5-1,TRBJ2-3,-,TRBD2,CASSLSGRFPDTQYF,TGCGCCAGCAGCTTGAGCGGGAGGTTTCCAGATACGCAGTATTTT
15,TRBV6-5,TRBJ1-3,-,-,CASSRGSPLMNTIYF,TGTGCCAGCAGTAGGGGGTCGCCACTGATGAACACCATATATTTT
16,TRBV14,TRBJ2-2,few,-,CASSQRGTLNTGELFF,TGTGCCAGCAGCCAACGAGGGACACTCAACACCGGGGAGCTGTTTTTT
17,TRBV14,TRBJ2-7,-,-,CASSQEFRWQGKYEQYF,TGTGCCAGCAGCCAAGAATTTAGGTGGCAGGGGAAATACGAGCAGTACTTC
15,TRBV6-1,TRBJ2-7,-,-,CASRPRDAGFYEQYF,TGTGCCAGCAGGCCCCGGGACGCGGGCTTTTACGAGCAGTACTTC
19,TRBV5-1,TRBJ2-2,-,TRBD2,CASSLWATAGGQSTGELFF,TGCGCCAGCAGCTTGTGGGCTACAGCGGGGGGGCAGAGCACCGGGGAGCTGTTTTTT
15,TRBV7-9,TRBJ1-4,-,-,CASRAPGYSNEKLFF,TGTGCCAGCAGGGCCCCTGGGTATTCTAATGAAAAACTGTTTTTT
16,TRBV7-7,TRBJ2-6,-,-,CASSSGGLTGANVLTF,TGTGCCAGCAGCTCTGGGGGGCTCACTGGGGCCAACGTCCTGACTTTC
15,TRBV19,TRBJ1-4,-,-,CASSFQGIRNEKLFF,TGTGCCAGTAGTTTTCAGGGGATTAGGAATGAAAAACTGTTTTTT
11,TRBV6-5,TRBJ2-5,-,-,CASSTRATQYF,TGTGCCAGCAGTACGAGGGCGACCCAGTACTTC
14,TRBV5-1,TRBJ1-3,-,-,CASSLGGSGNTIYF,TGCGCCAGCAGCCTCGGGGGATCTGGAAACACCATATATTTT
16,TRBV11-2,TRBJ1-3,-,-,CASSLGSASSGNTIYF,TGTGCCAGCAGCTTAGGGTCAGCGAGCTCTGGAAACACCATATATTTT
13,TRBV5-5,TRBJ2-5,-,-,CASSLAAPETQYF,TGTGCCAGCAGCTTGGCGGCCCCGGAGACCCAGTACTTC
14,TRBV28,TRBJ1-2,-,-,CASSLGQVGYGYTF,TGTGCCAGCAGTCTGGGACAAGTCGGCTATGGCTACACCTTC
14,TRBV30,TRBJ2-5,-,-,CAWSLTGFGETQYF,TGTGCCTGGAGTCTAACAGGGTTCGGGGAGACCCAGTACTTC
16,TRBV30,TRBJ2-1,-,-,CAWSVYRASSYNEQFF,TGTGCCTGGAGTGTATACCGGGCGAGCTCCTACAATGAGCAGTTCTTC